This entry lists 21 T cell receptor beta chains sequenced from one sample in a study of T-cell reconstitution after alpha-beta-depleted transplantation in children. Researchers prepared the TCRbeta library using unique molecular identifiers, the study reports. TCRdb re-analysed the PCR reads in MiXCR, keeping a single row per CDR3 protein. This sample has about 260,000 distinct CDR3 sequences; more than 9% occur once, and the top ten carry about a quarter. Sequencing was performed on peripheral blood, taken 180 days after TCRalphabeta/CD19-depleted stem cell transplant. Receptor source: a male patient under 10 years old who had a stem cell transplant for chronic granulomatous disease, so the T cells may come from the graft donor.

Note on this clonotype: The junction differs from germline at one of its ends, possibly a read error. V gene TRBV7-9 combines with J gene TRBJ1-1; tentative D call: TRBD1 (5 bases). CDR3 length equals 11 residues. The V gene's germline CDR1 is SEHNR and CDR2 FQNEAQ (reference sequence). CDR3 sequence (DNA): TGTGCCAGCAGCTTGGACACTGAAGCTCTCTTT. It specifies CASSLDTEALF.

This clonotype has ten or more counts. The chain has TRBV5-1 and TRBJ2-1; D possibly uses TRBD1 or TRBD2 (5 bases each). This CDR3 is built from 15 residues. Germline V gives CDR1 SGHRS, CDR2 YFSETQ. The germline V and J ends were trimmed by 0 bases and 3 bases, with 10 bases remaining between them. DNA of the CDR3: TGCGCCAGCAGCTTGGTGTTGGGGGTCTACAATGAGCAGTTCTTC. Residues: CASSLVLGVYNEQFF.

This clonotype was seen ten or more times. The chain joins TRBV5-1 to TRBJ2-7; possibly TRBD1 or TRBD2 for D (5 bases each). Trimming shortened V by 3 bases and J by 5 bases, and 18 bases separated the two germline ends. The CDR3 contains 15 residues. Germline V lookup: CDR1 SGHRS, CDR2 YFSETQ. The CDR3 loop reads CASSYQDLRGDEQYF. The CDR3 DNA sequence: TGCGCCAGCAGCTATCAGGACCTCAGAGGGGACGAGCAGTACTTC. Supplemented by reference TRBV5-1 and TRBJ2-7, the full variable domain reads KAGVTQTPRYLIKTRGQQVTLSCSPISGHRSVSWYQQTPGQGLQFLFEYFSETQRNKGNFPGRFSGRQFSNSRSEMNVSTLELGDSALYLCASSYQDLRGDEQYFGPGTRLTVT.

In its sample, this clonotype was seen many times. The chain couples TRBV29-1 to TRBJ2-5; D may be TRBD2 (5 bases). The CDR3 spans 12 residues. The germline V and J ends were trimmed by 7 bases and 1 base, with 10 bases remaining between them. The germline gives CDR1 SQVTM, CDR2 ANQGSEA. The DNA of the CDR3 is TGCAGCGCACTAGGCTCCCAAGAGACCCAGTACTTC. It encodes CSALGSQETQYF.

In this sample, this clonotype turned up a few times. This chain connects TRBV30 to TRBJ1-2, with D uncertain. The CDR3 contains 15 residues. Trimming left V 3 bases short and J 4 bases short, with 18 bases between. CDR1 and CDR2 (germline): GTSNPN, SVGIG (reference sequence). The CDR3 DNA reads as TGTGCCTGGAGAGTTAGGGAAAATCAGTTCTATGGCTACACCTTC. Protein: CAWRVRENQFYGYTF.

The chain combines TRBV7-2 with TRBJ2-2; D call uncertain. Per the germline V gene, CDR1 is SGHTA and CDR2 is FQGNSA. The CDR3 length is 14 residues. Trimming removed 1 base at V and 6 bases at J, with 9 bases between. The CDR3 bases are TGTGCCAGCAGCTTAGTAGCCTCCCCCGGGGAGCTGTTTTTT. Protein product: CASSLVASPGELFF.

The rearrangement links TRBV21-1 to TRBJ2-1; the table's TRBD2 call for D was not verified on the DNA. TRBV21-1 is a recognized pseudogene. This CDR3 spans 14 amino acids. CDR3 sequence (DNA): TGTGCCAGCGGCTCCGGCCTCCTCGGCAATGAGCAGTTCTTC. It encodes CASGSGLLGNEQFF.

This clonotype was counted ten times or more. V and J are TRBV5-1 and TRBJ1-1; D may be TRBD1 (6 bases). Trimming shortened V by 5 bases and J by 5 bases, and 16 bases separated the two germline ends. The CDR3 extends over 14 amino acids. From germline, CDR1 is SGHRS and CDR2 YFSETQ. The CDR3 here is CASSPNGGQTEAFF. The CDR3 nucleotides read TGCGCCAGCAGTCCCAATGGGGGGCAGACTGAAGCTTTCTTT.

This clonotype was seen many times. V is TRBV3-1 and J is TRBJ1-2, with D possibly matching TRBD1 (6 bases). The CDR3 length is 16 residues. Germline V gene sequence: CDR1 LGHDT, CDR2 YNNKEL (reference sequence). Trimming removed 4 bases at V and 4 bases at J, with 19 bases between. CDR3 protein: CASSPSRGHPSYGYTF. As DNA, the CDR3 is TGTGCCAGCAGCCCGAGTAGGGGACACCCTAGCTATGGCTACACCTTC.

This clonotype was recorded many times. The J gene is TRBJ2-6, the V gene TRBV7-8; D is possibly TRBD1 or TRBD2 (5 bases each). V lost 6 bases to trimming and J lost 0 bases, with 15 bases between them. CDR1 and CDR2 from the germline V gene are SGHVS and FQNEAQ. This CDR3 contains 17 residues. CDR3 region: CASSPGTGFSGANVLTF. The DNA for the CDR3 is TGTGCCAGCAGTCCCGGGACGGGCTTCTCTGGGGCCAACGTCCTGACTTTC.

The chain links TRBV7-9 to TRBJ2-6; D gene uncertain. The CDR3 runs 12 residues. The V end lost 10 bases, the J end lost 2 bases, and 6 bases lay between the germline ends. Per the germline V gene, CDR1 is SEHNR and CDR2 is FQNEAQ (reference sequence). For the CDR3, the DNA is TGTGCCACGTGCCCTGGGGCCAACGTCCTGACTTTC. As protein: CATCPGANVLTF. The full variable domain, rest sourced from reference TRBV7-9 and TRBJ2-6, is DTGVSQNPRHKITKRGQNVTFRCDPISEHNRLYWYRQTLGQGPEFLTYFQNEAQLEKSRLLSDRFSAERPKGSFSTLEIQRTEQGDSAMYLCATCPGANVLTFGAGSRLTVL.

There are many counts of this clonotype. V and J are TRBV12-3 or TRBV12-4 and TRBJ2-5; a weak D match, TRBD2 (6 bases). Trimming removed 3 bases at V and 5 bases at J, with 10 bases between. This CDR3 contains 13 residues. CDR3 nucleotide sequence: TGTGCCAGCAGTTTGTTTCGGGGGGAGACCCAGTACTTC. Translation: CASSLFRGETQYF.

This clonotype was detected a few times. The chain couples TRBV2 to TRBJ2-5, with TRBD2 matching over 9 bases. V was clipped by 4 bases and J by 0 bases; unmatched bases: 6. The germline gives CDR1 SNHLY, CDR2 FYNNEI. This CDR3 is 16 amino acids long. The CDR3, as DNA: TGTGCCAGCAGTGCCAGACTAGCGGCGTACCAAGAGACCCAGTACTTC. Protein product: CASSARLAAYQETQYF.

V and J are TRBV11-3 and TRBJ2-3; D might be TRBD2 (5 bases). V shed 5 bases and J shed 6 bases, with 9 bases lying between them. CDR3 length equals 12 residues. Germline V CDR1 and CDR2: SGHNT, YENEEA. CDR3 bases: TGTGCCAGCAGCCGGCCGGGGGATACGCAGTATTTT. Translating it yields CASSRPGDTQYF.

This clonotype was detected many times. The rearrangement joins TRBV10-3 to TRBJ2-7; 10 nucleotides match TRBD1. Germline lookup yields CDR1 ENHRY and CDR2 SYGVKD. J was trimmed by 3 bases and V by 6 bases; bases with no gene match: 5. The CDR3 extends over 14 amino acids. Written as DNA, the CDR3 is TGTGCCATCAGCCCCGGGACAGGGGTCTACGAGCAGTACTTC. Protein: CAISPGTGVYEQYF.

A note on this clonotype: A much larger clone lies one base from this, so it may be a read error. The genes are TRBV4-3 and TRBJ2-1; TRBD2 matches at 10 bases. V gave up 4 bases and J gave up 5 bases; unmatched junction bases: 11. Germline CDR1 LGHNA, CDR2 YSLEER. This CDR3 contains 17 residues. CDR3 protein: CASSPNPWTSGHNEQFF. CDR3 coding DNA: TGCGCCAGCAGCCCTAATCCCTGGACTAGCGGACACAATGAGCAGTTCTTC.

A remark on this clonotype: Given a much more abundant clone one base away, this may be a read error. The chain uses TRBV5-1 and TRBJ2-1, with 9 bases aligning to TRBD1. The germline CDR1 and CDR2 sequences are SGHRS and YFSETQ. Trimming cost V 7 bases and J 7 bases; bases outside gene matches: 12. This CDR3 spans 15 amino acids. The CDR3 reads CASGLTGTGSNEQFF. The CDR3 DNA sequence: TGCGCCAGCGGGCTAACCGGGACAGGGAGTAATGAGCAGTTCTTC.

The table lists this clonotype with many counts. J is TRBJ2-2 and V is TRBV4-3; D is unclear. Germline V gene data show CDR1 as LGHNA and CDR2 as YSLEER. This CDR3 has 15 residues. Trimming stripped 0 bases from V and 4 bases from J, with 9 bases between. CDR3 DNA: TGCGCCAGCAGCCAAGAGGGCTCCGCCACCGGGGAGCTGTTTTTT. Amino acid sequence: CASSQEGSATGELFF.

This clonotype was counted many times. CDR3 protein: CASSSTGEQFF. Written as DNA, the CDR3 is TGCGCCAGCAGCTCCACGGGCGAGCAGTTCTTC. This rearrangement joins TRBV5-1 to TRBJ2-1; unclear D gene. This CDR3 spans 11 amino acids. Germline values: CDR1 SGHRS, CDR2 YFSETQ. Deletions cut 3 bases from V and 10 bases from J, with 8 bases between.

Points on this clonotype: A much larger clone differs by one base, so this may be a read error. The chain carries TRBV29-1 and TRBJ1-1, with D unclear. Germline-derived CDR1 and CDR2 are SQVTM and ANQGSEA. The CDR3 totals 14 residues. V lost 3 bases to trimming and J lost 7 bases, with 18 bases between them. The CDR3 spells CSVDYVFGSFEAFF. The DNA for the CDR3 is TGCAGCGTTGATTATGTGTTCGGGAGTTTTGAAGCTTTCTTT.

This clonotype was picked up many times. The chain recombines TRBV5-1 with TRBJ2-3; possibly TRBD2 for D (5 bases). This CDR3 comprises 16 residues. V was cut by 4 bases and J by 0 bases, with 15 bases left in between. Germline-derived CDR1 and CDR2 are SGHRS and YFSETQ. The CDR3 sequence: CASSTKLGWSTDTQYF. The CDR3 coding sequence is TGCGCCAGCAGCACAAAACTAGGGTGGAGCACAGATACGCAGTATTTT.